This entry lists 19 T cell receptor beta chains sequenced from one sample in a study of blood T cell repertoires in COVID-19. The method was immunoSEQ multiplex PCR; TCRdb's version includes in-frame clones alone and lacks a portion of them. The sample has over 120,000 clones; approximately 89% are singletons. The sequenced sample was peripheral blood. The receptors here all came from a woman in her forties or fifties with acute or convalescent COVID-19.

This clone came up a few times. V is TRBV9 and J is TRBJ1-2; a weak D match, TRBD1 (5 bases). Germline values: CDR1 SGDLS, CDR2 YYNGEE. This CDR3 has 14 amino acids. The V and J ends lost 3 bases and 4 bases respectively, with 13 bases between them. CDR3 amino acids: CASSGRQSVYGYTF. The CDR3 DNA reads TGTGCCAGCAGCGGAAGACAGAGTGTCTATGGCTACACCTTC.

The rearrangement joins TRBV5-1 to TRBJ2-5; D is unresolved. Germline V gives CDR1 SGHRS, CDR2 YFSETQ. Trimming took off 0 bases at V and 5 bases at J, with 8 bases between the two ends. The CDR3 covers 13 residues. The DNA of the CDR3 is TGCGCCAGCAGCTTGGACAGAGTCGAGACCCAGTACTTC. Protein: CASSLDRVETQYF.

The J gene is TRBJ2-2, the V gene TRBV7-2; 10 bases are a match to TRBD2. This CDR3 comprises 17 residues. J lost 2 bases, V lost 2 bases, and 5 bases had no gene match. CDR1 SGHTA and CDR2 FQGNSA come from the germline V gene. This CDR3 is CASSLNPSGGNTGELFF. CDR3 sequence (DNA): TGTGCCAGCAGCTTAAACCCTAGCGGGGGAAACACCGGGGAGCTGTTTTTT.

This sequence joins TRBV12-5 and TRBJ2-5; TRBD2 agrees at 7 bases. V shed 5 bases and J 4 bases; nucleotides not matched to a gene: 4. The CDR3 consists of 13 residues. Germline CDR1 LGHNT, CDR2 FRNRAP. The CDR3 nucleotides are TGTGCTAGTGGTATAGGGACTACAGAGACCCAGTACTTC. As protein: CASGIGTTETQYF.

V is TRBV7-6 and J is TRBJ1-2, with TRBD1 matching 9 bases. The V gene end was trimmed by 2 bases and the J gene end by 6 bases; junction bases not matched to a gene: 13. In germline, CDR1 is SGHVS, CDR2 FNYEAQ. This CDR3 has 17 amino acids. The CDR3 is CASSLSVWGQGIDGYTF. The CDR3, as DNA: TGTGCCAGCAGCTTATCAGTATGGGGACAGGGCATCGATGGCTACACCTTC.

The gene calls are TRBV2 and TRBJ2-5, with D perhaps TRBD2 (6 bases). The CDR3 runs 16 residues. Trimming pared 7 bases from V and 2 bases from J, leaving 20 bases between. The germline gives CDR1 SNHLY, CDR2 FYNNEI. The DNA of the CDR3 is TGTGCCAGCATATTCAGGCTGGGGCTAGCGCAAGAGACCCAGTACTTC. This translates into CASIFRLGLAQETQYF.

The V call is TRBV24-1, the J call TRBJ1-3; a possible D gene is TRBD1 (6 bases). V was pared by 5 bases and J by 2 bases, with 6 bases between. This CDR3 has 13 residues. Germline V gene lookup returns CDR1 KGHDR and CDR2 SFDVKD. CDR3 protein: CATSAGAGNTIYF. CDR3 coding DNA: TGTGCCACCAGTGCAGGGGCTGGAAACACCATATATTTT.

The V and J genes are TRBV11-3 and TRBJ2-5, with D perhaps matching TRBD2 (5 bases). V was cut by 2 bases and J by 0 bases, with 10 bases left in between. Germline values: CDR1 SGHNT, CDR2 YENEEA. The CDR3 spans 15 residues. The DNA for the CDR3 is TGTGCCAGCAGCTTAAGAAGCGGATACCAAGAGACCCAGTACTTC. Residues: CASSLRSGYQETQYF. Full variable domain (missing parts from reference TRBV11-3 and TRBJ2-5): EAGVVQSPRYKIIEKKQPVAFWCNPISGHNTLYWYLQNLGQGPELLIRYENEEAVDDSQLPKDRFSAERLKGVDSTLKIQPAELGDSAVYLCASSLRSGYQETQYFGPGTRLLVL.

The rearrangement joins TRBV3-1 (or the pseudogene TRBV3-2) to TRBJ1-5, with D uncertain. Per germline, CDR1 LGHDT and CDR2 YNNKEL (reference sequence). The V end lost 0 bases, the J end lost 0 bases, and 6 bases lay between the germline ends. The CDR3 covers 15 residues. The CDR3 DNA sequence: TGTGCCAGCAGCCAAGATCCCCATAGCAATCAGCCCCAGCATTTT. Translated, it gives CASSQDPHSNQPQHF.

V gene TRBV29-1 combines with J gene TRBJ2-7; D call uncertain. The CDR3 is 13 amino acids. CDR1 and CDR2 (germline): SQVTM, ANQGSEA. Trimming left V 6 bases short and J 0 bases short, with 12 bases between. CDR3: CSVQARSSYEQYF. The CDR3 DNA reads TGCAGCGTACAAGCCCGGAGCTCCTACGAGCAGTACTTC.

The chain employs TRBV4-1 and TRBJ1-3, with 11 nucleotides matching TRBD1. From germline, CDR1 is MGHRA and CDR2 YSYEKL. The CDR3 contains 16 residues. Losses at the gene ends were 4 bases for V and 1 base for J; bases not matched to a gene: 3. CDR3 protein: CASSLGQGGSGNTIYF. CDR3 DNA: TGCGCCAGCAGCCTGGGACAGGGGGGTTCTGGAAACACCATATATTTT.

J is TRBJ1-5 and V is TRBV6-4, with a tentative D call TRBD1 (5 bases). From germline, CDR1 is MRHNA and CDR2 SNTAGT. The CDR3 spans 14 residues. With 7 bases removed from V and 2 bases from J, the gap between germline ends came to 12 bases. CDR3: CASNGGDGNQPQHF. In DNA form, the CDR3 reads TGTGCCAGCAATGGGGGGGACGGCAATCAGCCCCAGCATTTT.

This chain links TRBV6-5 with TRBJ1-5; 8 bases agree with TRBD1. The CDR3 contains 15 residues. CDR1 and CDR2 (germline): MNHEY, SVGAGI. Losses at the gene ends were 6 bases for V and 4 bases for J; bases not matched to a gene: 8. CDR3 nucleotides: TGTGCCAGCAGACGACAGGGGTTTGCAAATCAGCCCCAGCATTTT. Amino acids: CASRRQGFANQPQHF.

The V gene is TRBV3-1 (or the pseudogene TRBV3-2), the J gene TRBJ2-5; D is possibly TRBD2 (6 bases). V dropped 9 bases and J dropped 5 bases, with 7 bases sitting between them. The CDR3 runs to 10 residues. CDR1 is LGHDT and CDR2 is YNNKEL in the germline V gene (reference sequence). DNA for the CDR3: TGTGCCAGTGGGGGGGAGACCCAGTACTTC. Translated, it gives CASGGETQYF.

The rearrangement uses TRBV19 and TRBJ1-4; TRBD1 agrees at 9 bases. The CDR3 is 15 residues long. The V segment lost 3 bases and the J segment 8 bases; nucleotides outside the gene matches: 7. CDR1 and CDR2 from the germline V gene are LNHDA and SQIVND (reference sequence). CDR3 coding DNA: TGTGCCAGTAGTATTGGGGACAGGGTTGGAGAAAAACTGTTTTTT. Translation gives CASSIGDRVGEKLFF.

CDR3 amino acids: CSAREGSEQYF. The CDR3 DNA is TGCAGTGCTAGAGAGGGCAGCGAGCAGTACTTC. The chain links TRBV20-1 to TRBJ2-7; D is uncertain. Germline CDR1 DFQATT, CDR2 SNEGSKA (reference sequence). The V gene lost 0 bases and the J gene lost 6 bases, with 6 bases spanning the gap. CDR3 size: 11 residues.

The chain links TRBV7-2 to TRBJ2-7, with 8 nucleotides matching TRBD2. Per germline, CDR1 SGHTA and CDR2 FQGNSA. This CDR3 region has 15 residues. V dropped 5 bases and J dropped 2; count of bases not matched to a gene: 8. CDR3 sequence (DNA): TGTGCCAGCAGCCTAAAGAGCGGGAGAGCCTACGAGCAGTACTTC. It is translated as CASSLKSGRAYEQYF.

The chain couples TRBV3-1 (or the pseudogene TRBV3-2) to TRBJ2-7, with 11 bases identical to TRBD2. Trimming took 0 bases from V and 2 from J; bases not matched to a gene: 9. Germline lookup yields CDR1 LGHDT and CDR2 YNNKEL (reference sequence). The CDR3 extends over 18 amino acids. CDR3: CASSQDLAGGGRAYEQYF. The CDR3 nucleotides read TGTGCCAGCAGCCAAGATCTAGCGGGAGGCGGGAGGGCCTACGAGCAGTACTTC.

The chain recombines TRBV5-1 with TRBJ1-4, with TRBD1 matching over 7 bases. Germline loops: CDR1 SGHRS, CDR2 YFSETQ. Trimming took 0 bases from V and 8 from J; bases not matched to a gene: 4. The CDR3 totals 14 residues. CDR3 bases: TGCGCCAGCAGCTTGGGACAGGGTGTCGAAAAACTGTTTTTT. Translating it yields CASSLGQGVEKLFF.